This TCR beta chain comes out of a study of cytomegalovirus exposure and HLA in healthy donors. Study results and limitations: Clonal expansion was found to be greater in HLA-associated TCR beta chains than in equally common others in a later analysis. Reports showed the classifier diagnosing cytomegalovirus status with high specificity and sensitivity.

Primers: 60 Vbeta forward and 13 Jbeta reverse. Data came from immunoSEQ multiplex PCR; TCRdb stores just in-frame clones and leaves some out. The table records 110,000 or so clones, roughly 80% of them present only once. The CDR3 sequence is 19 residues long. Germline trimming cut 2 bases from V and 1 base from J; bases unmatched to any gene: 5. From germline, CDR1 is SGHDN and CDR2 FVKESK. Of note for this clone: Its antigen remains unknown.

This sequence originates from a man aged 45 to 65 in good health and CMV-seropositive. The sample comprised PBMCs. This chain uses TRBV14 with TRBJ2-2; 15 bases agree with TRBD2. CDR3 region: CASSQHPGLAGGNTGELFF. The CDR3 DNA reads TGTGCCAGCAGCCAACACCCGGGACTAGCGGGGGGGAACACCGGGGAGCTGTTTTTT.